The 32 T cell receptor beta chains presented below share a single source sample, sequenced in a study of blood T cell repertoires in COVID-19. Generated by immunoSEQ multiplex PCR, the TCRdb table keeps only in-frame clones and is missing some. The data contain roughly 670,000 clones, around 89% of them seen just once; the ten biggest clones take up 0.2% to 0.3%. Input material: peripheral blood. Receptor source: a woman between 18 and 30 years old with acute or convalescent COVID-19.

The V and J genes are TRBV5-5 and TRBJ1-1; tentative D call: TRBD1 (5 bases). V was trimmed by 5 bases and J by 0 bases, leaving 8 bases between them. This CDR3 region has 13 residues. From germline, CDR1 is SGHKS and CDR2 YYEKEE (reference sequence). The CDR3 DNA sequence: TGTGCCAGCAGAGGGGTTTTGAACACTGAAGCTTTCTTT. Its protein product is CASRGVLNTEAFF. The full variable domain, completed using reference TRBV5-5 and TRBJ1-1, is DAGVTQSPTHLIKTRGQQVTLRCSPISGHKSVSWYQQVLGQGPQFIFQYYEKEERGRGNFPDRFSARQFPNYSSELNVNALLLGDSALYLCASRGVLNTEAFFGQGTRLTVV.

This rearrangement joins TRBV10-3 to TRBJ1-3; 10 bases are a match to TRBD1. This CDR3 has 15 residues. Trimming cost V 10 bases and J 0 bases; bases outside gene matches: 6. Germline CDR1 ENHRY, CDR2 SYGVKD. For the CDR3, the DNA is TGTGCCACCGGGACAGGGGCTCCCTCTGGAAACACCATATATTTT. Protein sequence: CATGTGAPSGNTIYF.

This clone was detected only a few times. The chain uses TRBV30 and TRBJ1-6, with 8 positions matching TRBD1. Germline-derived CDR1 and CDR2 are GTSNPN and SVGIG (reference sequence). Germline trimming cut 2 bases from V and 7 bases from J; bases unmatched to any gene: 13. The CDR3 sequence is 17 residues long. The CDR3 DNA reads as TGTGCCTGGAGTCCACCCCAGGGGGCGGAGTGGAATTCACCCCTCCACTTT. Protein sequence: CAWSPPQGAEWNSPLHF.

The chain carries TRBV6-1 and TRBJ1-2; D is possibly TRBD1 (5 bases). Per the germline V gene, CDR1 is MNHNS and CDR2 is SASEGT. This CDR3 has 15 amino acids. Trimming removed 1 base from V and 4 bases from J, with 13 bases in between. CDR3 in DNA: TGTGCCAGCAGTGAAGGGCCAGGGAAATTCTATGGCTACACCTTC. Its protein is CASSEGPGKFYGYTF.

This sequence joins TRBV11-2 and TRBJ1-3; a possible D gene is TRBD1 (5 bases). The ends were cut back, 3 bases at V and 0 bases at J, with 9 bases in the middle. From germline, CDR1 is SGHAT and CDR2 FQNNGV. The CDR3 runs to 15 residues. CDR3 DNA sequence: TGTGCCAGCAGCTTGAGACAGCTCTCTGGAAACACCATATATTTT. It codes for CASSLRQLSGNTIYF.

This chain joins TRBV19 and TRBJ1-4; 9 positions match TRBD1. The CDR3 runs to 15 residues. V shed 5 bases and J 4 bases; nucleotides not matched to a gene: 5. Germline V gene data show CDR1 as LNHDA and CDR2 as SQIVND (reference sequence). The CDR3 DNA sequence: TGTGCCAGTAGTCCGGGACAGGGCGATAATGAAAAACTGTTTTTT. Its translation is CASSPGQGDNEKLFF.

V usage is TRBV3-1 (or the pseudogene TRBV3-2) and J usage is TRBJ2-5; 11 nucleotides match TRBD2. Unmatched junction bases numbered 6, after V lost 4 bases and J lost 5 bases. This CDR3 region has 15 residues. CDR1 is LGHDT and CDR2 is YNNKEL in the germline V gene (reference sequence). The CDR3 sequence: CASSPWTSGWETQYF. The CDR3 DNA sequence: TGTGCCAGCAGCCCATGGACTAGCGGGTGGGAGACCCAGTACTTC.

In this sample, this clone turned up once. This rearrangement joins TRBV4-1 to TRBJ1-1; weak D call: TRBD1 (5 bases). V lost 0 bases to trimming and J lost 3 bases, with 14 bases between them. From germline, CDR1 is MGHRA and CDR2 YSYEKL. This CDR3 has 16 residues. DNA for the CDR3: TGCGCCAGCAGCCAAGATCCAGGGCGACGGGACACTGAAGCTTTCTTT. Translation gives CASSQDPGRRDTEAFF.

The chain uses TRBV10-3 and TRBJ2-7; D may be TRBD1 (9 bases). The CDR3 runs 14 residues. V gave up 9 bases and J gave up 7 bases, with 22 bases separating them. Germline CDR1 is ENHRY and CDR2 is SYGVKD. The CDR3 protein is CAIAGDRGEGEQYF. DNA for the CDR3: TGTGCCATAGCGGGAGACAGGGGGGAAGGGGAGCAGTACTTC.

This sequence joins TRBV27 and TRBJ1-1; possible D gene TRBD1, 6 bases. CDR3 length: 13 amino acids. Germline-derived CDR1 and CDR2 are MNHEY and SMNVEV (reference sequence). Trimming took off 5 bases at V and 3 bases at J, with 10 bases between the two ends. The CDR3 DNA reads as TGTGCCAGCAGTAGGGGACACCACACTGAAGCTTTCTTT. Translated, it gives CASSRGHHTEAFF.

The chain links TRBV27 to TRBJ2-2; TRBD1 aligns across 9 bases. Germline assignment: CDR1 MNHEY and CDR2 SMNVEV (reference sequence). CDR3 length: 16 amino acids. The V gene end was trimmed by 4 bases and the J gene end by 4 bases; junction bases not matched to a gene: 7. The CDR3 loop is CASSYGTGTPTGELFF. Written as DNA, the CDR3 is TGTGCCAGCAGTTATGGGACAGGGACCCCCACCGGGGAGCTGTTTTTT.

The CDR3 DNA sequence: TGTGCCAGCAGCCGACAGGGAGCTCAGCCCCAGCATTTT. Translated: CASSRQGAQPQHF. The rearrangement joins TRBV11-2 to TRBJ1-5; 7 positions agree with TRBD1. Germline values: CDR1 SGHAT, CDR2 FQNNGV. J gave up 6 bases and V 5 bases, and 4 bases lay outside the gene matches. The CDR3 runs 13 residues. The variable domain in full, with the rest retrieved from reference TRBV11-2 and TRBJ1-5, is EAGVAQSPRYKIIEKRQSVAFWCNPISGHATLYWYQQILGQGPKLLIQFQNNGVVDDSQLPKDRFSAERLKGVDSTLKIQPAKLEDSAVYLCASSRQGAQPQHFGDGTRLSIL.

The chain employs TRBV9 and TRBJ2-1, with 9 bases identical to TRBD1. The CDR3 has 13 amino acids. CDR1 and CDR2 from the germline V gene are SGDLS and YYNGEE. Trimming at V came to 7 bases and at J to 5 bases, leaving 4 bases not matched to a gene. The CDR3 region has the DNA TGTGCCAGCCGCCGGGACAGGGACAATGAGCAGTTCTTC. This translates into CASRRDRDNEQFF. The full variable domain, its missing parts supplied by reference TRBV9 and TRBJ2-1, is DSGVTQTPKHLITATGQRVTLRCSPRSGDLSVYWYQQSLDQGLQFLIQYYNGEERAKGNILERFSAQQFPDLHSELNLSSLELGDSALYFCASRRDRDNEQFFGPGTRLTVL.

This rearrangement joins TRBV10-3 to TRBJ1-1, with D perhaps matching TRBD1 (6 bases). CDR1 is ENHRY and CDR2 is SYGVKD in the germline V gene. This CDR3 spans 13 amino acids. The V end was cut by 5 bases, the J end by 4 bases, with 11 bases between. This chain's CDR3 is CAISQGWGTEAFF. The CDR3 DNA sequence: TGTGCCATCAGTCAGGGGTGGGGCACTGAAGCTTTCTTT.

CDR3 region: CASSFSDRGWNQPQHF. The DNA for the CDR3 is TGTGCCAGCAGCTTTTCGGACAGGGGGTGGAATCAGCCCCAGCATTTT. The rearrangement uses TRBV5-6 and TRBJ1-5; the match to TRBD1 covers 10 bases. CDR3 length equals 16 residues. Trimming cost V 2 bases and J 4 bases; bases outside gene matches: 6. CDR1 SGHDT and CDR2 YYEEEE come from the germline V gene.

The J gene is TRBJ2-4, the V gene TRBV10-1; 7 bases agree with TRBD2. Germline V gene data show CDR1 as WNHNN and CDR2 as SYGVQD (reference sequence). V was clipped by 8 bases and J by 7 bases; unmatched bases: 8. This CDR3 comprises 13 residues. CDR3 sequence reads: CASPTGTNNIQYF. The CDR3 DNA reads TGCGCCAGCCCAACCGGGACTAATAACATTCAGTACTTC.

This chain uses TRBV30 with TRBJ1-2, with 7 bases that match TRBD1. CDR3 length equals 15 residues. Germline lookup yields CDR1 GTSNPN and CDR2 SVGIG (reference sequence). The ends lost 3 bases at V and 1 base at J; junction bases unmatched: 8. The CDR3 DNA follows: TGTGCCTGGAGGTACGGGACAGTCATTAACTATGGCTACACCTTC. Translating gives CAWRYGTVINYGYTF.

The CDR3 sequence: CASSFRAGGYSYEQYF. CDR3 in DNA: TGTGCCAGCAGCTTTCGGGCGGGGGGCTACTCCTACGAGCAGTACTTC. The rearrangement uses TRBV3-1 (or the pseudogene TRBV3-2) and TRBJ2-7, with TRBD2 matching 8 bases. Germline assignment: CDR1 LGHDT and CDR2 YNNKEL (reference sequence). The CDR3 runs to 16 residues. Trimming removed 5 bases from V and 0 bases from J; junction bases left unmatched: 9.

The V and J genes are TRBV21-1 and TRBJ1-5; the table's D call, TRBD1, was not checked against the DNA. TRBV21-1 is a known pseudogene. This CDR3 comprises 14 residues. This CDR3 is CASPPGTRDQPQHF. CDR3 coding DNA: TGTGCCAGCCCCCCAGGGACAAGGGATCAGCCCCAGCATTTT.

This clone was found once. The chain is built from TRBV28 and TRBJ2-7, with 7 bases aligning to TRBD1. Looked up from germline, CDR1 is MDHEN and CDR2 is SYDVKM. The CDR3 length is 15 residues. The ends lost 3 bases at V and 4 bases at J; junction bases unmatched: 9. The chain's CDR3 is CASSFPRTGGYEQYF. Here the CDR3 DNA reads TGTGCCAGCAGTTTCCCCAGGACAGGAGGTTACGAGCAGTACTTC.

V gene TRBV9 combines with J gene TRBJ1-6; D is unclear. The CDR3 has 19 amino acids. V was shortened by 0 bases and J by 3 bases, with 19 bases between the two germline ends. The V gene's germline CDR1 is SGDLS and CDR2 YYNGEE. CDR3 DNA: TGTGCCAGCAGCGTAGAAAAACTTACCCGGCTAGTCTATAATTCACCCCTCCACTTT. Translated, it gives CASSVEKLTRLVYNSPLHF.

This chain links TRBV11-1 with TRBJ2-1; 10 bases align to TRBD1. Germline CDR1 is SGHAT and CDR2 is FQDESV (reference sequence). The CDR3 spans 14 residues. With V trimmed by 4 bases and J by 6 bases, 3 bases remained unmatched. CDR3 protein: CASSSGQGVNEQFF. The DNA for the CDR3 is TGTGCCAGCAGCTCCGGACAGGGGGTCAATGAGCAGTTCTTC.

Worth noting for this clone: The sample holds other DNA sequences that translate to the same CDR3. The rearrangement uses TRBV27 and TRBJ1-2; 8 bases map to TRBD1. Germline-derived CDR1 and CDR2 are MNHEY and SMNVEV (reference sequence). V was clipped by 3 bases and J by 5 bases; unmatched bases: 2. The CDR3 is 13 residues long. The CDR3 spells CASSFTGGYGYTF. CDR3 in DNA: TGTGCCAGCAGTTTTACAGGGGGTTATGGCTACACCTTC.

The chain links TRBV10-3 to TRBJ1-1; TRBD1 agrees at 11 bases. The CDR3 totals 15 residues. CDR1 and CDR2 from the germline V gene are ENHRY and SYGVKD. V lost 4 bases, J lost 5 bases, and 6 bases stayed unmatched. CDR3 in amino acids: CAISGTGGGLTEAFF. For the CDR3, the DNA is TGTGCCATCAGTGGGACAGGGGGCGGATTGACTGAAGCTTTCTTT.

The chain combines TRBV4-3 with TRBJ1-3; D may be TRBD1 (6 bases). Per germline, CDR1 LGHNA and CDR2 YSLEER. V shed 0 bases and J shed 4 bases, with 13 bases lying between them. The CDR3 has 16 amino acids. Here the CDR3 reads CASSQEPGAGGNTIYF. The CDR3 bases are TGCGCCAGCAGCCAAGAACCAGGGGCAGGGGGAAACACCATATATTTT.

V usage is TRBV20-1 and J usage is TRBJ1-1, with a possible D match to TRBD1 (6 bases). Trimming removed 8 bases from V and 5 bases from J, with 12 bases in between. From germline, CDR1 is DFQATT and CDR2 SNEGSKA (reference sequence). CDR3 length: 11 residues. CDR3 DNA: TGCAGTTCCACAGGGCAAACTGAAGCTTTCTTT. It is translated as CSSTGQTEAFF.

This chain links TRBV19 with TRBJ2-7; TRBD2 agrees at 10 bases. The CDR3 sequence is 16 residues long. The trim removed 1 base at V and 2 bases at J, leaving 5 bases unmatched. Germline V CDR1 and CDR2: LNHDA, SQIVND (reference sequence). In nucleotides, the CDR3 is TGTGCCAGTAGTATAGGGCCTAGCGGGGGCACCTACGAGCAGTACTTC. It is translated as CASSIGPSGGTYEQYF.

The chain couples TRBV6-2 or TRBV6-3 to TRBJ1-1; possibly TRBD1 for D (6 bases). Germline CDR1 and CDR2: MNHEY and SVGEGT. CDR3 length equals 14 residues. Between the trimmed V and J ends, which lost 5 bases and 3 bases, there was a span of 13 bases. The CDR3 DNA reads as TGTGCCAGCAGTCGATCGCCAGGGGACACTGAAGCTTTCTTT. This gives the protein CASSRSPGDTEAFF.

The chain couples TRBV20-1 to TRBJ2-7; D call uncertain. Germline CDR1 is DFQATT and CDR2 is SNEGSKA (reference sequence). There are 12 residues in the CDR3. The V end was cut by 3 bases, the J end by 1 base, with 7 bases between. The CDR3 bases are TGCAGTGCTAGTGACACTTCCTACGAGCAGTACTTC. Amino acid sequence: CSASDTSYEQYF.

The chain combines TRBV25-1 with TRBJ2-2; tentative D call: TRBD1 (6 bases). Germline lookup yields CDR1 MGHDK and CDR2 SYGVNS. Between the trimmed V and J ends, which lost 4 bases and 2 bases, there was a span of 8 bases. CDR3 size: 14 residues. CDR3 in amino acids: CASSAGVNTGELFF. The CDR3, as DNA: TGTGCCAGCAGTGCAGGGGTTAACACCGGGGAGCTGTTTTTT.

The J gene is TRBJ1-3, the V gene TRBV19, with D uncertain. Germline V gene lookup returns CDR1 LNHDA and CDR2 SQIVND (reference sequence). This CDR3 contains 14 residues. Trimming pared 6 bases from V and 1 base from J, leaving 10 bases between. The CDR3 is CASRTTDSGNTIYF. As DNA, the CDR3 is TGTGCCAGTAGAACCACAGATTCTGGAAACACCATATATTTT.

The chain carries TRBV9 and TRBJ2-2, with TRBD1 matching over 12 bases. CDR3 length: 17 amino acids. Germline V gene data show CDR1 as SGDLS and CDR2 as YYNGEE. V was clipped by 4 bases and J by 7 bases; unmatched bases: 11. The CDR3 reads CASSQNRDRGLGGELFF. The CDR3 DNA follows: TGTGCCAGCAGCCAAAACCGGGACAGGGGGCTGGGCGGGGAGCTGTTTTTT. Looking up the rest from reference TRBV9 and TRBJ2-2 gives the full variable domain: DSGVTQTPKHLITATGQRVTLRCSPRSGDLSVYWYQQSLDQGLQFLIQYYNGEERAKGNILERFSAQQFPDLHSELNLSSLELGDSALYFCASSQNRDRGLGGELFFGEGSRLTVL.